Presented here are 15 T cell receptor beta chains from one specimen sequenced in a study of regulatory T cells in long-lasting Graves disease. Stated time point: persistent/refractory GD, antithyroid drugs over 5 years with positive TRAb. The authors made the TCR library using RNA they extracted from PBMCs. Arm-PCR of CDR3 regions and iRepertoire HTBI primers were the basis on which TCR beta libraries were built. One entry per CDR3 protein, called by TCRdb with MiXCR from the multiplex PCR reads. The table includes roughly 430,000 distinct CDR3 sequences, 21% detected once. The sample consisted of peripheral blood mononuclear cells (PBMCs), taken when the disease was refractory, from a patient treated with antithyroid drugs. These receptors were obtained from a female donor with Graves disease.

Here the CDR3 DNA reads TGTGCCAGCAGCCAAGAAGGCGTCGGAGGGAGACGGTACAATGAGCAGTTCTTC. It yields the protein CASSQEGVGGRRYNEQFF. The chain links TRBV3-1 to TRBJ2-1; tentatively, D is TRBD2 (6 bases). With 0 bases removed from V and 4 bases from J, the gap between germline ends came to 19 bases. Germline CDR1 and CDR2: LGHDT and YNNKEL (reference sequence). The CDR3 is 18 amino acids.

This clonotype was seen repeatedly, ten times or more. The chain has TRBV28 and TRBJ2-6; 7 bases map to TRBD2. J was trimmed by 0 bases and V by 3 bases; bases with no gene match: 5. CDR3 length: 17 amino acids. CDR1 is MDHEN, CDR2 SYDVKM, per germline. CDR3 sequence: CASSLDQRGSGANVLTF. The CDR3 DNA reads as TGTGCCAGCAGTTTGGACCAGCGGGGCTCTGGGGCCAACGTCCTGACTTTC.

This clonotype was detected many times. V and J are TRBV7-2 and TRBJ1-2, with D perhaps TRBD1 (5 bases). V shed 5 bases and J shed 6 bases, with 13 bases lying between them. This CDR3 has 13 residues. The germline V gene encodes CDR1 SGHTA and CDR2 FQGNSA. The CDR3 loop reads CASSRRGGDGYTF. The DNA for the CDR3 is TGTGCCAGCAGCCGACGGGGGGGGGATGGCTACACCTTC.

In its sample, this clonotype was seen many times. The chain couples TRBV28 to TRBJ2-7; the D is unclear. Trimming pared 5 bases from V and 4 bases from J, leaving 24 bases between. The CDR3 sequence is 17 residues long. Germline assignment: CDR1 MDHEN and CDR2 SYDVKM. CDR3 bases: TGTGCCAGCAGTCCCCCAGTTTCGTTAGGGTCGAGGTACGAGCAGTACTTC. Amino acids: CASSPPVSLGSRYEQYF.

The J gene is TRBJ1-2, the V gene TRBV4-1; 7 positions agree with TRBD1. The V and J ends lost 1 base and 0 bases, in that order; junction bases with no gene match: 5. The CDR3 is 16 amino acids. Germline V lookup: CDR1 MGHRA, CDR2 YSYEKL. CDR3 residues: CASSQVGTEANYGYTF. The CDR3, as DNA: TGCGCCAGCAGCCAAGTTGGGACAGAAGCTAACTATGGCTACACCTTC.

This clonotype was seen a few times. J is TRBJ2-7 and V is TRBV5-8; D call uncertain. Per the germline V gene, CDR1 is SGHTS and CDR2 is YDEGEE. This CDR3 contains 14 residues. Trimming took 3 bases from V and 0 from J, leaving 10 bases between them. The CDR3 reads CASSSPPRSYEQYF. The CDR3, as DNA: TGTGCCAGCAGCTCCCCCCCTCGCTCCTACGAGCAGTACTTC.

This rearrangement joins TRBV28 to TRBJ1-2; D may be TRBD1 (6 bases). The CDR3 length is 12 residues. From germline, CDR1 is MDHEN and CDR2 SYDVKM. V lost 5 bases and J 8 bases, leaving 12 bases between the germline ends. DNA of the CDR3: TGTGCCAGCAGTGTCAGGGGTAGCGGCTACACCTTC. This codes for CASSVRGSGYTF.

This clonotype appeared a single time. J is TRBJ1-1 and V is TRBV19; D gene unclear. Trimming stripped 0 bases from V and 5 bases from J, with 7 bases between. The CDR3 runs to 13 residues. Germline CDR1 reads LNHDA; CDR2 reads SQIVND (reference sequence). CDR3 protein: CASSIDRGTEAFF. CDR3 sequence (DNA): TGTGCCAGTAGTATAGATCGTGGAACTGAAGCTTTCTTT. The complete variable domain, with remaining parts taken from reference TRBV19 and TRBJ1-1, reads DGGITQSPKYLFRKEGQNVTLSCEQNLNHDAMYWYRQDPGQGLRLIYYSQIVNDFQKGDIAEGYSVSREKKESFPLTVTSAQKNPTAFYLCASSIDRGTEAFFGQGTRLTVV.

The V gene is TRBV6-5, the J gene TRBJ2-2; D tentatively fits TRBD1 or TRBD2 (6 bases each). The CDR3 has 17 amino acids. The V and J ends lost 0 bases and 6 bases respectively, with 17 bases between them. Germline assignment: CDR1 MNHEY and CDR2 SVGAGI. The CDR3 reads CASSYSSPLGGPGELFF. The CDR3 nucleotides read TGTGCCAGCAGTTACTCGTCTCCCCTCGGGGGCCCCGGGGAGCTGTTTTTT.

The chain is built from TRBV5-4 and TRBJ2-1; TRBD1 matches 7 bases. The CDR3 loop spans 14 amino acids. V gave up 3 bases and J gave up 7 bases; unmatched junction bases: 7. Germline V CDR1 and CDR2: SGHNT, YYREEE (reference sequence). The CDR3, as DNA: TGTGCCAGCAGCTACCGGGACAGTGTAAATGAGCAGTTCTTC. Encoded protein: CASSYRDSVNEQFF.

This clonotype was detected ten times or more. CDR3 residues: CASSYSMRDVETQYF. The CDR3 DNA reads TGTGCCAGCAGTTACTCGATGCGGGACGTGGAGACCCAGTACTTC. The chain is built from TRBV6-5 and TRBJ2-5, with D possibly matching TRBD2 (6 bases). CDR1 is MNHEY, CDR2 SVGAGI, per germline. This CDR3 has 15 amino acids. V lost 0 bases to trimming and J lost 5 bases, with 13 bases between them.

The V call is TRBV5-1, the J call TRBJ2-7; 7 bases agree with TRBD2. Germline V gene sequence: CDR1 SGHRS, CDR2 YFSETQ. The V segment lost 0 bases and the J segment 8 bases; nucleotides outside the gene matches: 8. This CDR3 is 14 amino acids long. The CDR3 sequence: CASSLGSGGSKQYF. The CDR3 DNA follows: TGCGCCAGCAGCTTGGGGTCGGGCGGGAGCAAGCAGTACTTC.

This chain links TRBV6-2 or TRBV6-3 with TRBJ2-5; D might be TRBD1 (5 bases). This CDR3 contains 12 residues. V was trimmed by 10 bases and J by 2 bases, leaving 11 bases between them. Germline V gene data show CDR1 as MNHEY and CDR2 as SVGEGT. CDR3 residues: CATSTVQETQYF. Here the CDR3 DNA reads TGTGCCACTTCGACAGTACAAGAGACCCAGTACTTC.

This clonotype was detected many times. The chain is built from TRBV10-3 and TRBJ2-5; the match to TRBD2 covers 8 bases. Germline CDR1 reads ENHRY; CDR2 reads SYGVKD. The V and J ends lost 2 bases and 4 bases, in that order; junction bases with no gene match: 6. The CDR3 sequence is 15 residues long. The CDR3 is CAISEPTGGGETQYF. The CDR3 DNA reads as TGTGCCATCAGTGAGCCCACGGGAGGGGGAGAGACCCAGTACTTC.

The gene calls are TRBV15 and TRBJ2-3, with D tentatively TRBD1 (5 bases). The DNA matches TRBJ1-5 better at its end, which makes the J call doubtful. This CDR3 is 15 amino acids long. CDR1 is LNHNV, CDR2 YYDKDF, per germline (reference sequence). The DNA for the CDR3 is TGTGCCACCAGCAGCCCATCTGGGGGAATGGATACGCAGCATTTT. Amino acids: CATSSPSGGMDTQHF.